Shown below are 25 T cell receptor beta chains from a single sample sequenced in a study of T cells in Graves' hyperthyroidism and ophthalmopathy. The TCR beta CDR3 regions underwent amplification using RNA transcripts as the source. The HTBI primer set was used in a first-round RT-PCR of the TCR CDR3. TCRdb independently ran MiXCR on the multiplex PCR reads; one entry per CDR3 protein. In the table there are fewer than 900,000 distinct CDR3 sequences, 16% of which are singletons. The sample was blood. The receptors come from a man aged 18 to 35 with Graves' hyperthyroidism.

Regarding this clonotype: A junction boundary mismatches the germline segment, possibly from a read error. This chain connects TRBV27 to TRBJ2-7; D remains unclear. Germline CDR1 is MNHEY and CDR2 is SMNVEV (reference sequence). The length of the CDR3 is 16 residues. CDR3 coding DNA: TGTGCCAGCAGTTTATCGATAACGGGTGGAGCCTACGCGCAGTACTTC. Amino acid sequence: CASSLSITGGAYAQYF.

This clonotype was seen repeatedly, ten times or more. V and J are TRBV2 and TRBJ2-1; TRBD1 agrees at 8 bases. With 6 bases clipped from V and 9 bases from J, the junction kept 1 base outside the gene matches. Germline CDR1 reads SNHLY; CDR2 reads FYNNEI. CDR3 size: 11 residues. CDR3 sequence: CASRDRAEQFF. CDR3 coding DNA: TGTGCCAGCAGGGACAGGGCTGAGCAGTTCTTC.

In its sample, this clonotype was seen many times. The chain couples TRBV20-1 to TRBJ2-7, with a weak D call TRBD2 (5 bases). The length of the CDR3 is 12 residues. V gave up 6 bases and J gave up 5 bases, with 14 bases separating them. Germline-derived CDR1 and CDR2 are DFQATT and SNEGSKA (reference sequence). CDR3 protein: CSARPGYHEQYF. The CDR3 nucleotides read TGCAGTGCAAGGCCGGGATACCACGAGCAGTACTTC.

This clonotype was seen many times. The chain has TRBV24-1 and TRBJ2-7; 9 bases are shared with TRBD1. The CDR3 runs 14 residues. Germline values: CDR1 KGHDR, CDR2 SFDVKD. Losses at the gene ends were 3 bases for V and 7 bases for J; bases not matched to a gene: 6. DNA of the CDR3: TGTGCCACCAGTGATCCCGGGACAGGGCTTGAGCAGTACTTC. Translating gives CATSDPGTGLEQYF.

The chain joins TRBV5-1 to TRBJ1-1; maybe TRBD1 (6 bases). This CDR3 contains 16 residues. The V end lost 4 bases, the J end lost 0 bases, and 16 bases lay between the germline ends. From germline, CDR1 is SGHRS and CDR2 YFSETQ. In DNA, the CDR3 is TGCGCCAGCAGCCCCTGGACAGCACAGATGAACACTGAAGCTTTCTTT. Protein product: CASSPWTAQMNTEAFF.

There are many counts of this clonotype. This rearrangement joins TRBV28 to TRBJ2-2; D not resolved. CDR3 length: 12 amino acids. CDR1 is MDHEN, CDR2 SYDVKM, per germline. Trimming shortened V by 2 bases and J by 6 bases, and 4 bases separated the two germline ends. CDR3: CASSLRSGELFF. The CDR3 DNA is TGTGCCAGCAGTTTACGTTCCGGGGAGCTGTTTTTT.

This clonotype was picked up many times. The V call is TRBV27, the J call TRBJ2-5; 11 bases agree with TRBD2. Germline lookup yields CDR1 MNHEY and CDR2 SMNVEV (reference sequence). With V trimmed by 5 bases and J by 4 bases, 9 bases remained unmatched. CDR3 length equals 16 residues. CDR3 in amino acids: CASSPLRLAGGETQYF. The CDR3 DNA follows: TGTGCCAGCAGTCCCCTCCGTCTAGCGGGAGGAGAGACCCAGTACTTC.

This clonotype was counted many times. CDR3 in amino acids: CATSRDRGGSNEQYF. The CDR3 nucleotides read TGTGCCACCAGCAGAGATCGCGGCGGGAGTAACGAGCAGTACTTC. V usage is TRBV15 and J usage is TRBJ2-7; 7 nucleotides agree with TRBD2. V trimming: 0 bases; J trimming: 5 bases; junction bases outside the gene matches: 7. The germline V gene has CDR1 LNHNV and CDR2 YYDKDF (reference sequence). The CDR3 contains 15 residues.

CDR3 sequence: CASSPWGIYNEQFF. Here the CDR3 DNA reads TGTGCCAGCAGCCCTTGGGGTATCTACAATGAGCAGTTCTTC. The V and J genes are TRBV14 and TRBJ2-1; D gene uncertain. The CDR3 spans 14 residues. Trimming stripped 4 bases from V and 3 bases from J, with 10 bases between. The V gene's germline CDR1 is SGHDN and CDR2 FVKESK.

This clonotype was counted ten times or more. The chain recombines TRBV6-1 with TRBJ2-7, with 11 nucleotides matching TRBD2. Germline CDR1 is MNHNS and CDR2 is SASEGT. The CDR3 spans 14 residues. V dropped 5 bases and J dropped 4; count of bases not matched to a gene: 4. For the CDR3, the DNA is TGTGCCAGCAGTCCAAGACTAGCGGGATACGAGCAGTACTTC. Its translation: CASSPRLAGYEQYF.

This clonotype appeared many times. This chain connects TRBV6-2 or TRBV6-3 to TRBJ2-5; 8 nucleotides agree with TRBD2. CDR3 size: 13 residues. Germline CDR1 and CDR2: MNHEY and SVGEGT. The ends lost 6 bases at V and 5 bases at J; junction bases unmatched: 5. The CDR3 loop reads CASSRTSSETQYF. CDR3 DNA sequence: TGTGCCAGCAGCCGGACTAGCTCCGAGACCCAGTACTTC.

This rearrangement joins TRBV11-2 to TRBJ2-7; D tentatively reads TRBD1 or TRBD2 (6 bases each). V was trimmed by 6 bases and J by 6 bases, leaving 12 bases between them. This CDR3 region has 12 residues. Germline CDR1 and CDR2: SGHAT and FQNNGV. The CDR3 reads CASRKGGIEQYF. CDR3 DNA: TGTGCCAGCAGGAAAGGGGGGATCGAGCAGTACTTC.

The chain links TRBV11-2 to TRBJ2-3; the D is unclear. This CDR3 has 17 residues. Germline CDR1 is SGHAT and CDR2 is FQNNGV. Deletions cut 5 bases from V and 0 bases from J, with 18 bases between. In DNA, the CDR3 is TGTGCCAGCAGCCAGGACGGCCCCGGCGTTAGCACAGATACGCAGTATTTT. Translation gives CASSQDGPGVSTDTQYF.

In its sample, this clonotype was seen a few times. The chain employs TRBV19 and TRBJ2-7; maybe TRBD2 (7 bases). The germline gives CDR1 LNHDA, CDR2 SQIVND (reference sequence). The CDR3 sequence is 14 residues long. V gave up 4 bases and J gave up 2 bases, with 12 bases separating them. For the CDR3, the DNA is TGTGCCAGTAGTAATGGGGGGGGGCCCTACGAGCAGTACTTC. Amino acid sequence: CASSNGGGPYEQYF.

In this sample, this clonotype turned up a few times. The V and J genes are TRBV5-4 and TRBJ2-5; D unclear. With 0 bases removed from V and 5 bases from J, the gap between germline ends came to 8 bases. CDR3 size: 13 residues. Germline V CDR1 and CDR2: SGHNT, YYREEE (reference sequence). The CDR3, as DNA: TGTGCCAGCAGCTTGGAGCTAGTGGAGACCCAGTACTTC. Translating it yields CASSLELVETQYF.

The chain links TRBV19 to TRBJ1-1, with a tentative D call TRBD1 (5 bases). The CDR3 covers 15 residues. Germline values: CDR1 LNHDA, CDR2 SQIVND (reference sequence). V lost 1 base, J lost 0 bases, and 9 bases lay in between. The CDR3 bases are TGTGCCAGTAGTATAGGGACACGGATGAACACTGAAGCTTTCTTT. Protein sequence: CASSIGTRMNTEAFF.

This clonotype came up many times. The V and J genes are TRBV18 and TRBJ1-5; D not certain. CDR3 length: 14 amino acids. Germline V gene data show CDR1 as KGHSH and CDR2 as LQKENI. Deletions cut 6 bases from V and 0 bases from J, with 9 bases between. The CDR3 DNA reads TGTGCCAGCTCGGAAGGGTATAGCAATCAGCCCCAGCATTTT. The encoded protein is CASSEGYSNQPQHF.

The chain combines TRBV4-1 with TRBJ1-5; D remains ambiguous. CDR3 length equals 17 residues. Per the germline V gene, CDR1 is MGHRA and CDR2 is YSYEKL. Trimming shortened V by 3 bases and J by 7 bases, and 22 bases separated the two germline ends. The CDR3 is CASSHSVMLGRRQPQHF. The CDR3 coding sequence is TGCGCCAGCAGCCATAGTGTGATGTTGGGCCGACGGCAGCCCCAGCATTTT.

At least ten counts were recorded for this clonotype. The chain joins TRBV12-3 or TRBV12-4 to TRBJ2-7, with D possibly TRBD1 on 6 matching bases. V was clipped by 2 bases and J by 5 bases, with 10 bases between them. This CDR3 comprises 13 residues. The CDR3 sequence: CASSLQGLDEQYF. The CDR3 bases are TGTGCCAGCAGTTTACAGGGGTTGGACGAGCAGTACTTC.

This clonotype was counted at least ten times. The rearrangement links TRBV27 to TRBJ2-2, with 9 bases that match TRBD2. V gave up 0 bases and J gave up 7 bases; unmatched junction bases: 9. CDR1 is MNHEY, CDR2 SMNVEV, per germline (reference sequence). CDR3 length: 17 residues. CDR3 residues: CASSLSVAGVSVGELFF. The DNA for the CDR3 is TGTGCCAGCAGTTTATCGGTAGCGGGAGTGTCAGTCGGGGAGCTGTTTTTT.

This clonotype was seen repeatedly, ten times or more. V gene TRBV28 combines with J gene TRBJ1-1; possible D gene TRBD1, 6 bases. Germline loops: CDR1 MDHEN, CDR2 SYDVKM. The CDR3 has 19 amino acids. The V end lost 5 bases, the J end lost 0 bases, and 25 bases lay between the germline ends. The CDR3 DNA follows: TGTGCCAGCAGTCCTCCCTATGGGGGGCGGGGTTCGATGAACACTGAAGCTTTCTTT. Amino acid sequence: CASSPPYGGRGSMNTEAFF.

In this sample, this clonotype turned up many times. The V call is TRBV15, the J call TRBJ2-7, with D possibly matching TRBD2 (6 bases). The V end lost 1 base, the J end lost 7 bases, and 20 bases lay between the germline ends. The germline gives CDR1 LNHNV, CDR2 YYDKDF (reference sequence). This CDR3 comprises 16 residues. The CDR3 here is CATSRANTGPGREQYF. CDR3 bases: TGTGCCACCAGCAGAGCCAATACAGGACCGGGGAGGGAGCAGTACTTC.

The V gene is TRBV7-3, the J gene TRBJ2-7, with 9 bases aligning to TRBD1. The CDR3 has 14 residues. V lost 5 bases, J lost 2 bases, and 4 bases stayed unmatched. Germline values: CDR1 SGHTA, CDR2 FQGTGA. DNA of the CDR3: TGTGCCAGCAGCATGACAGGGGGGGCCTACGAGCAGTACTTC. It translates to CASSMTGGAYEQYF. Together with reference TRBV7-3 and TRBJ2-7, the CDR3 gives the full variable domain: GAGVSQTPSNKVTEKGKYVELRCDPISGHTALYWYRQSLGQGPEFLIYFQGTGAADDSGLPNDRFFAVRPEGSVSTLKIQRTERGDSAVYLCASSMTGGAYEQYFGPGTRLTVT.

This clonotype came up many times. The chain has TRBV20-1 and TRBJ2-5; D tentatively fits TRBD1 or TRBD2 (6 bases each). This CDR3 contains 16 residues. V was clipped by 2 bases and J by 1 base, with 17 bases between them. Germline assignment: CDR1 DFQATT and CDR2 SNEGSKA (reference sequence). This CDR3 reads CSARLGAGSGQETQYF. The CDR3 DNA sequence: TGCAGTGCTAGATTGGGGGCGGGGAGCGGCCAAGAGACCCAGTACTTC.

The table lists this clonotype with many counts. The CDR3 DNA follows: TGTGCCAGCGGTGGGATAGCGGGCCCCATTCCAGAGACCCAGTACTTC. Translated, it gives CASGGIAGPIPETQYF. The rearrangement joins TRBV28 to TRBJ2-5, with 7 bases identical to TRBD2. Germline CDR1 MDHEN, CDR2 SYDVKM. The CDR3 spans 16 residues. The junction had 16 bases not matched to a gene; V was cut back by 8 bases and J by 4 bases.